These 17 T cell receptor beta chains came from one sample sequenced in a study of T cell repertoires in cytomegalovirus infection. No antigens are known for them. One entry per CDR3 protein results from TCRdb running MiXCR on the reads. The sample lists 310,000 or so distinct CDR3 sequences, roughly 25% occurring once. The sequencing here drew on cultured PBMCs, taken from culture after CMV antigen stimulation. The receptors here all came from a human donor in good health (CMV status not recorded). Some clones in this sample may be carry-over from other donors' samples.

The CDR3 here is CASSQEGSRGLGGYTF. CDR3 coding DNA: TGCGCCAGCAGCCAAGAGGGATCCAGGGGCTTGGGAGGCTACACCTTC. The rearrangement uses TRBV4-1 and TRBJ1-2; tentatively, D is TRBD1 (6 bases). Trimming cost V 0 bases and J 8 bases, with 19 bases left between them. In germline, CDR1 is MGHRA, CDR2 YSYEKL. The CDR3 runs 16 residues.

This chain joins TRBV11-2 and TRBJ2-7, with no clear D. Trimming pared 0 bases from V and 6 bases from J, leaving 9 bases between. The CDR3 totals 13 residues. The germline V gene has CDR1 SGHAT and CDR2 FQNNGV. CDR3 sequence reads: CASSLDMSFEQYF. The CDR3 DNA reads as TGTGCCAGCAGCTTAGATATGAGTTTCGAGCAGTACTTC.

This clonotype has at least ten counts. The CDR3 loop reads CASSLNWQGQAFF. The CDR3 DNA reads as TGTGCCAGCAGCTTAAATTGGCAGGGGCAAGCTTTCTTT. The J gene is TRBJ1-1, the V gene TRBV7-2; possibly TRBD1 for D (6 bases). The CDR3 contains 13 residues. V was pared by 2 bases and J by 9 bases, with 13 bases between. Germline loops: CDR1 SGHTA, CDR2 FQGNSA.

Here the CDR3 reads CASSQGGLQTETQYF. In DNA form, the CDR3 reads TGTGCCAGCAGCCAAGGGGGACTGCAGACAGAGACCCAGTACTTC. The chain recombines TRBV3-1 with TRBJ2-5; possible D gene TRBD2, 6 bases. CDR1 and CDR2 from the germline V gene are LGHDT and YNNKEL (reference sequence). The ends were cut back, 1 base at V and 4 bases at J, with 13 bases in the middle. The CDR3 sequence is 15 residues long.

In this sample, this clonotype turned up a few times. V is TRBV6-2 or TRBV6-3 and J is TRBJ2-7, with D perhaps matching TRBD1 (5 bases). V was cut by 8 bases and J by 3 bases, with 17 bases left in between. Germline lookup yields CDR1 MNHEY and CDR2 SVGEGT. The CDR3 is made up of 14 amino acids. The CDR3 reads CASDQGARFYEQYV. The CDR3, as DNA: TGTGCCAGCGACCAGGGTGCTAGGTTCTACGAGCAGTACGTC.

This clonotype appeared many times. The chain couples TRBV4-3 to TRBJ1-3; no definite D call. Between the trimmed V and J ends, which lost 1 base and 3 bases, there was a span of 13 bases. There are 16 residues in the CDR3. Germline V gene data show CDR1 as LGHNA and CDR2 as YSLEER. The CDR3 spells CASSQGSLGFGNTIYF. The CDR3 DNA is TGCGCCAGCAGCCAAGGTTCTCTCGGATTTGGAAACACCATATATTTT.

This chain uses TRBV30 with TRBJ2-4; the match to TRBD2 covers 8 bases. Losses at the gene ends were 1 base for V and 1 base for J; bases not matched to a gene: 3. There are 15 residues in the CDR3. The germline V gene encodes CDR1 GTSNPN and CDR2 SVGIG (reference sequence). CDR3 amino acids: CAWSGEREAKNIQYF. CDR3 DNA sequence: TGTGCCTGGAGTGGGGAGCGGGAGGCCAAAAACATTCAGTACTTC.

The sample holds a few counts of this clonotype. The rearrangement uses TRBV7-2 and TRBJ2-7; 7 bases map to TRBD2. Germline CDR1 is SGHTA and CDR2 is FQGNSA. The CDR3 is made up of 15 amino acids. Germline trimming cut 1 base from V and 4 bases from J; bases unmatched to any gene: 7. The CDR3 loop is CASSLGAGVIYEQYV. Written as DNA, the CDR3 is TGTGCCAGCAGCTTAGGGGCGGGAGTGATATACGAGCAGTACGTC.

The rearrangement joins TRBV29-1 to TRBJ1-1; 7 bases align to TRBD1. Germline trimming cut 7 bases from V and 8 bases from J; bases unmatched to any gene: 4. CDR3 length equals 10 residues. CDR1 SQVTM and CDR2 ANQGSEA come from the germline V gene. CDR3 in amino acids: CSAMTGEAFF. The CDR3 coding sequence is TGCAGCGCCATGACAGGGGAAGCTTTCTTT.

The table lists this clonotype with a few counts. The chain links TRBV12-3 or TRBV12-4 to TRBJ2-4; D uncertain. The CDR3 has 16 amino acids. V lost 4 bases to trimming and J lost 3 bases, with 16 bases between them. This CDR3 is CASSSLGSPLKNIQYF. CDR3 DNA sequence: TGTGCCAGCAGTTCCCTCGGGTCTCCTCTCAAAAACATTCAGTACTTC.

V and J are TRBV5-1 and TRBJ2-1, with 8 bases that match TRBD2. V was pared by 6 bases and J by 7 bases, with 15 bases of the junction left unmatched. Germline V CDR1 and CDR2: SGHRS, YFSETQ. The CDR3 loop spans 16 amino acids. The CDR3 DNA reads TGCGCCAGCACCCCTGGACCGGGACTAGTGACTAATGAGCAGTTCTTC. It specifies CASTPGPGLVTNEQFF. Supplemented by reference TRBV5-1 and TRBJ2-1, the full variable domain reads KAGVTQTPRYLIKTRGQQVTLSCSPISGHRSVSWYQQTPGQGLQFLFEYFSETQRNKGNFPGRFSGRQFSNSRSEMNVSTLELGDSALYLCASTPGPGLVTNEQFFGPGTRLTVL.

This clonotype was seen a few times. V is TRBV4-1 and J is TRBJ2-3, with 7 bases fitting TRBD1. CDR3 length: 16 residues. V lost 0 bases, J lost 5 bases, and 8 bases stayed unmatched. The V gene's germline CDR1 is MGHRA and CDR2 YSYEKL. The CDR3 protein is CASSQEVQGVVDTQYF. CDR3 in DNA: TGCGCCAGCAGCCAAGAAGTTCAGGGGGTAGTAGATACGCAGTATTTT.

This clonotype was recorded many times. The chain carries TRBV29-1 and TRBJ2-7, with 8 positions matching TRBD1. The CDR3 totals 12 residues. The V and J ends lost 6 bases and 5 bases, in that order; junction bases with no gene match: 6. In germline, CDR1 is SQVTM, CDR2 ANQGSEA. The CDR3 loop reads CSVQTGVDEQYF. The CDR3 DNA follows: TGCAGCGTCCAGACAGGGGTCGACGAGCAGTACTTC.

V is TRBV18 and J is TRBJ1-1; D unresolved. Trimming pared 3 bases from V and 1 base from J, leaving 15 bases between. This CDR3 is built from 16 residues. The germline V gene has CDR1 KGHSH and CDR2 LQKENI. The CDR3 nucleotides are TGTGCCAGCTCACCGTACCGGGGTCCAGGGAACACTGAAGCTTTCTTT. Translating it yields CASSPYRGPGNTEAFF.

This clonotype was observed a single time. This chain uses TRBV2 with TRBJ1-1, with TRBD1 identical over 9 bases. Germline CDR1 is SNHLY and CDR2 is FYNNEI. V shed 10 bases, J shed 5 bases, and the junction held 11 bases outside the gene matches. This CDR3 comprises 14 residues. Here the CDR3 DNA reads TGTGCCACCGCGGCGACAGGGGGGGGAACTGAAGCTTTCTTT. Its protein product is CATAATGGGTEAFF.

This clonotype was seen at least ten times. The V call is TRBV7-9, the J call TRBJ2-1, with TRBD1 identical over 7 bases. V gave up 1 base and J gave up 4 bases; unmatched junction bases: 13. Germline lookup yields CDR1 SEHNR and CDR2 FQNEAQ (reference sequence). This CDR3 region has 18 residues. The CDR3 nucleotides read TGTGCCAGCAGCTTAGTTCTGCGAGCCGGGACAGCATACAATGAGCAGTTCTTC. This encodes CASSLVLRAGTAYNEQFF.

The chain carries TRBV12-5 and TRBJ2-3; D possibly corresponds to TRBD2 (6 bases). The CDR3 is 12 amino acids. Trimming shortened V by 6 bases and J by 4 bases, and 8 bases separated the two germline ends. Germline CDR1 LGHNT, CDR2 FRNRAP. The CDR3 bases are TGTGCTAGTGGAACGGGAGCAGATACGCAGTATTTT. Its translation: CASGTGADTQYF.